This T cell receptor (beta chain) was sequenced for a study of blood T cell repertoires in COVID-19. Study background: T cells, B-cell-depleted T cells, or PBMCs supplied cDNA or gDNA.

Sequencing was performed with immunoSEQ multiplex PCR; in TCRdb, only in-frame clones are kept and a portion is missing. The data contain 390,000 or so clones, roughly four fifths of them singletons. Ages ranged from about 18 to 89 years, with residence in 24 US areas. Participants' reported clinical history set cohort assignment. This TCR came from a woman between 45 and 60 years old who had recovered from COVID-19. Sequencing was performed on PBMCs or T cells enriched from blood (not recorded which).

Here the CDR3 reads CASSPGVSNYEQYF. In nucleotides, the CDR3 is TGTGCCAGCTCACCAGGAGTCTCGAACTACGAGCAGTACTTC. This chain joins TRBV18 and TRBJ2-7; D is unclear. Germline values: CDR1 KGHSH, CDR2 LQKENI. The ends were cut back, 2 bases at V and 3 bases at J, with 11 bases in the middle. This CDR3 region has 14 residues.